A selection of T cell receptor beta chains follows, all from one sample in a study of cytomegalovirus exposure and HLA in healthy donors. Method: immunoSEQ multiplex PCR; TCRdb's copy keeps in-frame clones and lacks some. The sample lists approximately 100,000 clones; roughly four fifths were seen once. The sample was PBMCs. Receptors originate from a man aged 50-59 years in good health and CMV-seronegative. Both conserved end residues are part of each CDR3. The D gene is left open where the match is weak. The size of a clone is reported for some rows only, either as once, few or many, or as a class for expanded clones.

V gene: TRBV5-1; J gene: TRBJ2-2; D gene: TRBD2; CDR3 length: 18; clone size: -; CDR3 protein: CASSSLGTSGSGPGELFF; CDR3 DNA: TGCGCCAGCAGCTCCCTAGGGACTAGCGGGTCTGGTCCCGGGGAGCTGTTTTTT
V gene: TRBV5-1; J gene: TRBJ1-1; D gene: TRBD1; CDR3 length: 16; clone size: -; CDR3 protein: CASSPSDRNYNTEAFF; CDR3 DNA: TGCGCCAGCAGCCCTTCGGACAGGAATTACAACACTGAAGCTTTCTTT
V gene: TRBV5-4; J gene: TRBJ2-3; D gene: TRBD2; CDR3 length: 16; clone size: once; CDR3 protein: CASSLFTSGGRDTQYF; CDR3 DNA: TGTGCCAGCAGCTTATTCACTAGCGGGGGGCGAGATACGCAGTATTTT
V gene: TRBV29-1; J gene: TRBJ2-3; D gene: TRBD2; CDR3 length: 14; clone size: few; CDR3 protein: CSVALAGATDTQYF; CDR3 DNA: TGCAGCGTTGCGCTAGCGGGGGCCACAGATACGCAGTATTTT
V gene: TRBV6-5; J gene: TRBJ2-4; D gene: TRBD1; CDR3 length: 16; clone size: -; CDR3 protein: CASSYILTGGKNIQYF; CDR3 DNA: TGTGCCAGCAGTTACATCCTGACAGGGGGAAAAAACATTCAGTACTTC
V gene: TRBV5-8; J gene: TRBJ1-6; D gene: -; CDR3 length: 12; clone size: once; CDR3 protein: CASSLISSPLHF; CDR3 DNA: TGTGCCAGCAGCTTGATTAGTTCACCCCTCCACTTT
V gene: TRBV10-1; J gene: TRBJ1-5; D gene: -; CDR3 length: 13; clone size: -; CDR3 protein: CAGSAGEGQPQHF; CDR3 DNA: TGCGCCGGCAGTGCGGGGGAGGGTCAGCCCCAGCATTTT
V gene: TRBV6-5; J gene: TRBJ2-1; D gene: TRBD1; CDR3 length: 15; clone size: -; CDR3 protein: CASRDGTGIYNEQFF; CDR3 DNA: TGTGCCAGCAGGGACGGGACAGGGATATACAATGAGCAGTTCTTC
V gene: TRBV19; J gene: TRBJ1-5; D gene: TRBD1; CDR3 length: 14; clone size: -; CDR3 protein: CASSRTGAPLPQHF; CDR3 DNA: TGTGCCAGTAGCCGGACAGGGGCCCCCCTGCCCCAGCATTTT
V gene: TRBV4-2; J gene: TRBJ2-3; D gene: -; CDR3 length: 14; clone size: -; CDR3 protein: CASSQDLRRDTQYF; CDR3 DNA: TGTGCCAGCAGCCAAGATCTTCGGCGGGATACGCAGTATTTT
V gene: TRBV6-1; J gene: TRBJ2-2; D gene: -; CDR3 length: 15; clone size: -; CDR3 protein: CASSTTYRGTGELFF; CDR3 DNA: TGTGCCAGCAGTACGACATACCGGGGCACCGGGGAGCTGTTTTTT
V gene: TRBV7-2; J gene: TRBJ1-1; D gene: TRBD1; CDR3 length: 15; clone size: -; CDR3 protein: CASSSWTGGGTEAFF; CDR3 DNA: TGTGCCAGCAGCTCCTGGACAGGGGGAGGAACTGAAGCTTTCTTT
V gene: TRBV6-5; J gene: TRBJ1-2; D gene: -; CDR3 length: 13; clone size: -; CDR3 protein: CASSSQPNYGYTF; CDR3 DNA: TGTGCCAGCAGTAGCCAACCTAACTATGGCTACACCTTC
V gene: TRBV7-2; J gene: TRBJ2-1; D gene: -; CDR3 length: 14; clone size: -; CDR3 protein: CASSSPGGGNEQFF; CDR3 DNA: TGTGCCAGCAGCTCTCCGGGGGGCGGGAATGAGCAGTTCTTC
V gene: TRBV14; J gene: TRBJ1-6; D gene: -; CDR3 length: 12; clone size: -; CDR3 protein: CASSQVEGPLHF; CDR3 DNA: TGTGCCAGCAGCCAAGTCGAGGGACCCCTCCACTTT
V gene: TRBV7-2; J gene: TRBJ2-3; D gene: TRBD2; CDR3 length: 17; clone size: -; CDR3 protein: CASSFSLAGGITDTQYF; CDR3 DNA: TGTGCCAGCAGCTTTTCACTAGCGGGGGGGATCACAGATACGCAGTATTTT
V gene: TRBV6-5; J gene: TRBJ2-1; D gene: TRBD2; CDR3 length: 15; clone size: -; CDR3 protein: CASTLKVAGANEQFF; CDR3 DNA: TGTGCCAGCACCCTGAAGGTAGCGGGGGCCAATGAGCAGTTCTTC
V gene: TRBV27; J gene: TRBJ1-5; D gene: TRBD1; CDR3 length: 16; clone size: -; CDR3 protein: CASSFSGQGGNQPQHF; CDR3 DNA: TGTGCCAGCAGTTTCTCGGGACAGGGGGGCAATCAGCCCCAGCATTTT
V gene: TRBV29-1; J gene: TRBJ2-7; D gene: TRBD1; CDR3 length: 12; clone size: -; CDR3 protein: CSMTGITYEQYF; CDR3 DNA: TGCAGCATGACAGGGATCACCTACGAGCAGTACTTC
V gene: TRBV10-2; J gene: TRBJ1-1; D gene: TRBD1; CDR3 length: 19; clone size: -; CDR3 protein: CASSPIEGQGFRGDTEAFF; CDR3 DNA: TGCGCCAGCAGTCCCATCGAGGGACAGGGGTTTCGAGGTGACACTGAAGCTTTCTTT
V gene: TRBV7-3; J gene: TRBJ2-3; D gene: -; CDR3 length: 14; clone size: few; CDR3 protein: CASSSSPSTDTQYF; CDR3 DNA: TGTGCCAGCAGCTCCAGTCCTAGCACAGATACGCAGTATTTT
V gene: TRBV7-2; J gene: TRBJ1-2; D gene: -; CDR3 length: 14; clone size: -; CDR3 protein: CASSLQGRDYGYTF; CDR3 DNA: TGTGCCAGCAGCTTACAGGGGCGTGACTATGGCTACACCTTC
V gene: TRBV7-8; J gene: TRBJ1-5; D gene: -; CDR3 length: 16; clone size: -; CDR3 protein: CASSLARFYSNQPQHF; CDR3 DNA: TGTGCCAGCAGCTTAGCCAGGTTTTATAGCAATCAGCCCCAGCATTTT
V gene: TRBV7-9; J gene: TRBJ1-1; D gene: TRBD1; CDR3 length: 14; clone size: -; CDR3 protein: CASSLAGTGSGAFF; CDR3 DNA: TGTGCCAGCAGCTTAGCCGGGACAGGGTCCGGAGCTTTCTTT
V gene: TRBV5-1; J gene: TRBJ1-2; D gene: -; CDR3 length: 14; clone size: -; CDR3 protein: CASSPPTVNYGYTF; CDR3 DNA: TGCGCCAGCAGCCCACCGACAGTTAACTATGGCTACACCTTC
V gene: TRBV18; J gene: TRBJ2-2; D gene: -; CDR3 length: 13; clone size: -; CDR3 protein: CASSPQGNGELFF; CDR3 DNA: TGTGCCAGCTCACCTCAGGGGAACGGGGAGCTGTTTTTT
V gene: TRBV18; J gene: TRBJ1-5; D gene: TRBD1; CDR3 length: 15; clone size: -; CDR3 protein: CASSLTGTGPQPQHF; CDR3 DNA: TGTGCCAGCTCACTGACCGGGACAGGGCCCCAGCCCCAGCATTTT
V gene: TRBV6-1; J gene: TRBJ1-6; D gene: -; CDR3 length: 11; clone size: -; CDR3 protein: CASRQGSPLHF; CDR3 DNA: TGTGCCAGCAGACAGGGTTCACCCCTCCACTTT
V gene: TRBV11-2; J gene: TRBJ2-5; D gene: TRBD1; CDR3 length: 14; clone size: -; CDR3 protein: CASSPMDRAGSQYF; CDR3 DNA: TGTGCCAGCAGCCCCATGGACAGGGCAGGGTCCCAGTACTTC
V gene: TRBV9; J gene: TRBJ1-6; D gene: -; CDR3 length: 15; clone size: few; CDR3 protein: CASSVEGVKGSPLHF; CDR3 DNA: TGTGCCAGCAGCGTAGAAGGGGTTAAGGGTTCACCCCTCCACTTT
V gene: TRBV9; J gene: TRBJ2-3; D gene: -; CDR3 length: 12; clone size: -; CDR3 protein: CASSPGADTQYF; CDR3 DNA: TGTGCCAGCAGTCCCGGGGCAGATACGCAGTATTTT